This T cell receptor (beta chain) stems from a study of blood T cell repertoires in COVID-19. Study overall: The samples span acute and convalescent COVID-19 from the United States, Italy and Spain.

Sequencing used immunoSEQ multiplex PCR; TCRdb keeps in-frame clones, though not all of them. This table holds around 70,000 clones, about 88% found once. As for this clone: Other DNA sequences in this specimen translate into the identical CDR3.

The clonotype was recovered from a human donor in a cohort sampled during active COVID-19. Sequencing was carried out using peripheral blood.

The CDR3 bases are TGTGCCAGTAGTACCACAGGGGACACTGAAGCTTTCTTT. Protein: CASSTTGDTEAFF. The genes are TRBV19 and TRBJ1-1; 7 nucleotides match TRBD1. The germline V gene encodes CDR1 LNHDA and CDR2 SQIVND (reference sequence). This CDR3 region has 13 residues. The ends lost 4 bases at V and 3 bases at J; junction bases unmatched: 2.